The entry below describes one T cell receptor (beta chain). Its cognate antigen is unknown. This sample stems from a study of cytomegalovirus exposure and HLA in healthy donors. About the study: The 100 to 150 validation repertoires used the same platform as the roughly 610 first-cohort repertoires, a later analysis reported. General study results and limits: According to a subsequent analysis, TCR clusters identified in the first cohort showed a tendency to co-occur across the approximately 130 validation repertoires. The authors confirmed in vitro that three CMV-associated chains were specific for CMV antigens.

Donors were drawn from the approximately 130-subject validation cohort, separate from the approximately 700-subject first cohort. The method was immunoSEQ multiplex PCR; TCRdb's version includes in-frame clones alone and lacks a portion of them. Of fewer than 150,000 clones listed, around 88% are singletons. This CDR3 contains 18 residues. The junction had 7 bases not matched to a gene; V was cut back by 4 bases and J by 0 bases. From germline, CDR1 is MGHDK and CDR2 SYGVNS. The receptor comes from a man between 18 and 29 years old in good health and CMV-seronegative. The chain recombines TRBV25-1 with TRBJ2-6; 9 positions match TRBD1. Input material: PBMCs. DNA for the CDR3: TGTGCCAGCAGTGGGGGGGGACAGGGAAGCTCTGGGGCCAACGTCCTGACTTTC. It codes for CASSGGGQGSSGANVLTF. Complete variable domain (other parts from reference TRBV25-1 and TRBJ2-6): EADIYQTPRYLVIGTGKKITLECSQTMGHDKMYWYQQDPGMELHLIHYSYGVNSTEKGDLSSESTVSRIRTEHFPLTLESARPSHTSQYLCASSGGGQGSSGANVLTFGAGSRLTVL.